The clone carrying this TCR beta chain occurred once. The germline V and J ends were trimmed by 6 bases and 1 base, with 9 bases remaining between them. CDR3 length: 13 residues. The germline CDR1 and CDR2 sequences are MGHDK and SYGVNS. This entry belongs to a study of blood T cell repertoires in COVID-19. Study-level information: Donors in the United States, Italy and Spain gave samples during acute or convalescent COVID-19. In each case, the material was cDNA or gDNA derived from T cells, B-cell-depleted T cells, or PBMCs.

Per the study methods: Using reference gene primer amplification, nucleated cell counts were estimated. Data came from immunoSEQ multiplex PCR; TCRdb stores just in-frame clones and leaves some out. That table supplies the V and J calls and clone size; D and trimming were determined from the DNA. Of about 72,000 clones listed, 80% to 90% are singletons. This chain links TRBV25-1 with TRBJ1-1; D perhaps matches TRBD1 (5 bases). Sequenced sample: peripheral blood. The origin of this receptor is a man between 70 and 80 years old with active or convalescent COVID-19. The CDR3 loop is CASRGGPNTEAFF. CDR3 coding DNA: TGTGCCAGCAGGGGGGGACCGAACACTGAAGCTTTCTTT. The variable domain in full, with the rest retrieved from reference TRBV25-1 and TRBJ1-1, is EADIYQTPRYLVIGTGKKITLECSQTMGHDKMYWYQQDPGMELHLIHYSYGVNSTEKGDLSSESTVSRIRTEHFPLTLESARPSHTSQYLCASRGGPNTEAFFGQGTRLTVV.